This TCR beta chain was recorded in a study of blood T cell repertoires in COVID-19. In the study overall: The United States, Italy and Spain supplied acute and convalescent COVID-19 samples. From T cells, B-cell-depleted T cells, or PBMCs came the material, which was cDNA or gDNA.

The CDR3 has 17 residues. Germline V lookup: CDR1 SGHRS, CDR2 YFSETQ. Trimming took 0 bases from V and 7 from J; bases not matched to a gene: 6. In the authors' workflow: Reference gene primer amplification gave nucleated cell count estimates. Generated by immunoSEQ multiplex PCR, the TCRdb table keeps only in-frame clones and is missing some. D and trimming come from the DNA, and the V and J calls and clone size come from that table. The sample carries some 120,000 clones, about nine tenths recorded once. The receptor was derived from a man between 45 and 60 years old with active COVID-19. What was sequenced was peripheral blood. The chain links TRBV5-1 to TRBJ2-2; 13 positions match TRBD2. DNA of the CDR3: TGCGCCAGCAGCTTGGAGGGACTAGCGGGATTTAACGGGGAGCTGTTTTTT. Translated, it gives CASSLEGLAGFNGELFF.